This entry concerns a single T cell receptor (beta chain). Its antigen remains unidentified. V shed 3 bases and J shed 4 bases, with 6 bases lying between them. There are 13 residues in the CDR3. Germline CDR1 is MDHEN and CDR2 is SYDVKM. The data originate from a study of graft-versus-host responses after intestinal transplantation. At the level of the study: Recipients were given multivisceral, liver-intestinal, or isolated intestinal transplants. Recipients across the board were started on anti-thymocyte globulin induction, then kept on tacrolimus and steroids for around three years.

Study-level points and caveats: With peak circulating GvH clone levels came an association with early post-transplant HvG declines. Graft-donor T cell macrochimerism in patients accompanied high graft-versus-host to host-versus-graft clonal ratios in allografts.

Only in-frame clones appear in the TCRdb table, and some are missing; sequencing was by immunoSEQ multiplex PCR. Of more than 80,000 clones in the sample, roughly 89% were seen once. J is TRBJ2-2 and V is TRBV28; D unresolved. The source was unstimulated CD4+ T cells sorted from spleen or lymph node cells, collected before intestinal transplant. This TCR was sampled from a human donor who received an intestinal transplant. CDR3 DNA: TGTGCCAGCAGTTTTCCCCTCACCGGGGAGCTGTTTTTT. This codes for CASSFPLTGELFF.